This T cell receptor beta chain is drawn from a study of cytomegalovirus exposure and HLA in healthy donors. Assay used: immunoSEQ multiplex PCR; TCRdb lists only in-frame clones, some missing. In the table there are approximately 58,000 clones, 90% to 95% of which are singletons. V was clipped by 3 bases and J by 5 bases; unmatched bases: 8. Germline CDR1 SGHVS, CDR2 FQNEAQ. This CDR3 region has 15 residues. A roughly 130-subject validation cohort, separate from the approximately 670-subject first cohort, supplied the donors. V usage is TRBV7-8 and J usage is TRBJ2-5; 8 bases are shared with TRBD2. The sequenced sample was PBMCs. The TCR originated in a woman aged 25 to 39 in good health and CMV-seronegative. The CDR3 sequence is CASSLGGTRGETQYF. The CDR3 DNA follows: TGTGCCAGCAGCTTGGGAGGGACTAGGGGGGAGACCCAGTACTTC.